These T cell receptor beta chains were read from a single sample in a study of blood T cell repertoires in COVID-19. Clones were read by immunoSEQ multiplex PCR, and TCRdb kept only the in-frame ones, dropping some. Altogether about 130,000 clones are present, about 92% being singletons, with the ten largest covering approximately 3.7%. Sequenced material: peripheral blood. The receptors derive from a man over 45 with active COVID-19. The CDR3 runs from the conserved cysteine through the conserved F or W. Each record gives: D gene, J gene, clone size, V gene, CDR3 DNA, CDR3 protein. D genes are given only for firm matches. The size field is filled for only some rows; it gives once, few, many or a size class.

-	TRBJ1-5	once	TRBV19	TGTGCCAGTAGTTCCTCTATTAGCAATCAGCCCCAGCATTTT	CASSSSISNQPQHF
-	TRBJ1-4	-	TRBV27	TGTGCCAGCAGGGACAGAGATGCAACTAATGAAAAACTGTTTTTT	CASRDRDATNEKLFF
-	TRBJ1-6	-	TRBV9	TGTGCCAGCAGCGTTAGGGGGAGTGGGTCACCCCTCCACTTT	CASSVRGSGSPLHF
-	TRBJ1-5	-	TRBV2	TGTGCCAGCAGTGACCAGGGTCGGTCCCAGCATTTT	CASSDQGRSQHF
-	TRBJ1-6	-	TRBV9	TGTGCCAGCAGCGTAGCGGGTTCCCTTAATTCACCCCTCCACTTT	CASSVAGSLNSPLHF
-	TRBJ2-2	-	TRBV6-5	TGTGCCAGCAGTTACTCGGGGCTTGCCGGGGAGCTGTTTTTT	CASSYSGLAGELFF
TRBD1	TRBJ2-7	-	TRBV2	TGTGCCACGTCAAGACAGGGGATCGACGAGCAGTACTTC	CATSRQGIDEQYF
-	TRBJ2-2	-	TRBV28	TGTGCCAGCTTACAGGGAAACACCGGGGAGCTGTTTTTT	CASLQGNTGELFF
TRBD2	TRBJ2-3	-	TRBV7-2	TGTGCCAGCAGCTCCCGACTAGCGGGGGTGACAGATACGCAGTATTTT	CASSSRLAGVTDTQYF
-	TRBJ2-7	-	TRBV5-5	TGTGCCAGCAGCCTGTCGGACGAGCAGTACTTC	CASSLSDEQYF
-	TRBJ2-2	-	TRBV19	TGTGCCAGTAGTATTTTTGGAGGGGGCGCCTCCGGGGAGCTGTTTTTT	CASSIFGGGASGELFF
TRBD1	TRBJ2-3	-	TRBV5-1	TGCGCCAGCAGCTCGGCCCAACCGGGACAGGGCCCTACGCAGTATTTT	CASSSAQPGQGPTQYF
TRBD1	TRBJ1-1	-	TRBV19	TGTGCCAGTAGTATCGGGACAGCCGAAGCTTTCTTT	CASSIGTAEAFF
-	TRBJ1-1	-	TRBV10-3	TGTGCCATCAGTGTTACCGGGGATCGCACTGAAGCTTTCTTT	CAISVTGDRTEAFF
-	TRBJ1-3	-	TRBV5-1	TGCGCCAGCAGCTTGACCCTCAGCTCTGGAAACACCATATATTTT	CASSLTLSSGNTIYF
-	TRBJ1-4	-	TRBV3-1/TRBV3-2	TGTGCCAGCAGCCTCACTAGCGGGGGTGAAAAACTGTTTTTT	CASSLTSGGEKLFF
-	TRBJ2-5	-	TRBV2	TGTGCCAGCAGCACTAGGGCGTCAGAGACCCAGTACTTC	CASSTRASETQYF
TRBD2	TRBJ2-3	-	TRBV5-1	TGCGCCAGCAGCTTACCGGGAGGACTTGATACGCAGTATTTT	CASSLPGGLDTQYF
-	TRBJ1-5	many	TRBV5-6	TGTGCCAGCAGCTTCCGCGCTAGCAATCAGCCCCAGCATTTT	CASSFRASNQPQHF
TRBD2	TRBJ2-3	-	TRBV3-1/TRBV3-2	TGTGCCAGCAGCCAACCTGAAGCGGGAGTGAGCACAGATACGCAGTATTTT	CASSQPEAGVSTDTQYF
-	TRBJ1-1	-	TRBV5-4	TGTGCCAGCAGCTTGGGCGCAGGGGACACTGAAGCTTTCTTT	CASSLGAGDTEAFF
TRBD2	TRBJ2-3	-	TRBV19	TGTGCCAGTACTCGGACTAGCGGGAGGTCGGATACGCAGTATTTT	CASTRTSGRSDTQYF
-	TRBJ1-1	-	TRBV7-2	TGTGCCAGCAGCAGGGGTGTCGCTTGGATTGAAGCTTTCTTT	CASSRGVAWIEAFF
TRBD1	TRBJ1-5	-	TRBV15	TGTGCCACCAGCAGAGGTTCCACAGGGGAGAGCAATCAGCCCCAGCATTTT	CATSRGSTGESNQPQHF
-	TRBJ2-7	-	TRBV5-1	TGCGCCAGCAGCTTGGATTTAGGAGGGGGCCCAGGATACGAGCAGTACTTC	CASSLDLGGGPGYEQYF
TRBD1	TRBJ1-2	-	TRBV20-1	TGCAGTGCTAGTCTATCAACGACAGGGGCGAATGGCTACACCTTC	CSASLSTTGANGYTF
-	TRBJ1-6	-	TRBV15	TGTGCCACCAGCAGAGCCCCAGGGCCCGACGATTCACCCCTCCACTTT	CATSRAPGPDDSPLHF
TRBD1	TRBJ2-3	-	TRBV29-1	TGCAGCGTTGCTTGGACAGGGAGCACAGATACGCAGTATTTT	CSVAWTGSTDTQYF
-	TRBJ1-5	-	TRBV7-9	TGTGCCAGCAGCTCCTCGTTGCGGAGAAGTAGCAATCAGCCCCAGCATTTT	CASSSSLRRSSNQPQHF
TRBD1	TRBJ2-1	-	TRBV3-1/TRBV3-2	TGTGCCAGCAGCCAAGCTAGGACAGGGGCGAACAATGAGCAGTTCTTC	CASSQARTGANNEQFF
-	TRBJ2-5	-	TRBV21-1	TGTGCCAGCAGCAAAGGTGACAGCCAAGAGACCCAGTACTTC	CASSKGDSQETQYF
-	TRBJ2-1	-	TRBV5-4	TGTGCCAGCAGCTTCCTTAGAAATGAGCAGTTCTTC	CASSFLRNEQFF
-	TRBJ2-3	-	TRBV9	TGTGCCAGCAGCGTGAGTGGAGCGGATACGCAGTATTTT	CASSVSGADTQYF
TRBD2	TRBJ2-1	-	TRBV3-1/TRBV3-2	TGTGCCAGCAGCCAAGTAAGCGGGAGGGTCCCGGAGAATGAGCAGTTCTTC	CASSQVSGRVPENEQFF
-	TRBJ1-1	few	TRBV13	TGTGCCAGCAGCGCCAGAGGAGAGATGAACACTGAAGCTTTCTTT	CASSARGEMNTEAFF
-	TRBJ1-4	-	TRBV6-6	TGTGCCAGCAGTTTTGGGCAATTTAATGAAAAACTGTTTTTT	CASSFGQFNEKLFF
TRBD1	TRBJ2-3	-	TRBV6-6	TGTGCCAGCAGTACACAGGGGAAAGGGGCAGATACGCAGTATTTT	CASSTQGKGADTQYF
-	TRBJ1-2	-	TRBV5-6	TGTGCCAGCAGCTTGGGTTCGTCCGGTCGCAACTATGGCTACACCTTC	CASSLGSSGRNYGYTF
TRBD1	TRBJ2-2	-	TRBV11-2	TGTGCCAGCAGCGCAGGGGGACGCCGGGTGTTTTTT	CASSAGGRRVFF
-	TRBJ1-4	-	TRBV2	TGTGCCAGCAACTTGGGACTGCGTGAAAAACTGTTTTTT	CASNLGLREKLFF
TRBD1	TRBJ1-5	-	TRBV5-1	TGCGCCAGCAGCTTGGGGGGACAGAGCAATCAGCCCCAGCATTTT	CASSLGGQSNQPQHF
-	TRBJ2-3	-	TRBV2	TGTGCCAGCAGTGCCCTAGCAGATACGCAGTATTTT	CASSALADTQYF
-	TRBJ2-5	-	TRBV10-2	TGCGCCAGCAGCGGAGGGTTCGAGACCCAGTACTTC	CASSGGFETQYF
-	TRBJ1-2	-	TRBV3-1/TRBV3-2	TGTGCCAGCAGCTTCCGGACTAATCCCGGTGGCTACACCTTC	CASSFRTNPGGYTF
TRBD2	TRBJ2-2	-	TRBV19	TGTGCCAGTACCGTAGCGGGAGGGATCAACACCGGGGAGCTGTTTTTT	CASTVAGGINTGELFF
-	TRBJ1-2	-	TRBV10-1	TGCGCCAGCAGTGATGGGCCTCGAGGCTACACCTTC	CASSDGPRGYTF
-	TRBJ1-2	-	TRBV2	TGTGCCAGCAGTGAAGCGCTTAGAACAGGAGTAGGCTACACCTTC	CASSEALRTGVGYTF
TRBD2	TRBJ2-1	-	TRBV24-1	TGTGCCACCAGTGATCGCGGACTAGCGTTAAATGAGCAGTTCTTC	CATSDRGLALNEQFF
TRBD2	TRBJ2-1	-	TRBV12-3/TRBV12-4	TGTGCCAGCAGGCGGGGGGCCTACAATGAGCAGTTCTTC	CASRRGAYNEQFF
-	TRBJ2-1	-	TRBV5-5	TGTGCCAGCAGCCAGTCGCGGGGATGGAATGAGCAGTTCTTC	CASSQSRGWNEQFF
-	TRBJ2-5	-	TRBV5-4	TGTGCCAGCAGCTGGGGAGGTGAACAAGAGACCCAGTACTTC	CASSWGGEQETQYF
TRBD1	TRBJ1-2	-	TRBV7-2	TGTGCCAGCAGCTCACCGACAGGGAGGTATGGCTACACCTTC	CASSSPTGRYGYTF
-	TRBJ2-3	once	TRBV12-3/TRBV12-4	TGTGCCAGCAGCGGGGTTACGCAGTATTTT	CASSGVTQYF
-	TRBJ1-1	-	TRBV29-1	TGCAGCGTGACAGCGAACACTGAAGCTTTCTTT	CSVTANTEAFF
-	TRBJ2-7	-	TRBV27	TGTGCCAGCAGCCACGGACGGGGCTCCTACGAGCAGTACTTC	CASSHGRGSYEQYF
TRBD2	TRBJ2-1	-	TRBV5-4	TGTGCCAGCAGCTTGCCCAGCGGGATGATTGAGCAGTTCTTC	CASSLPSGMIEQFF
-	TRBJ1-1	once	TRBV19	TGTGCCAGTAGGATAGTACAGGGTGGTAACACTGAAGCTTTCTTT	CASRIVQGGNTEAFF
-	TRBJ1-1	-	TRBV6-1	TGTGCCAGCAGTGACCCCCCCAGGGGAAGCACTGAAGCTTTCTTT	CASSDPPRGSTEAFF
-	TRBJ1-1	-	TRBV19	TGTGCCAGTACCCAAGCGGTGAACACTGAAGCTTTCTTT	CASTQAVNTEAFF
TRBD2	TRBJ2-2	-	TRBV27	TGTGCCAGCAGGGTAGCGGGAGTGTCCGGGGAGCTGTTTTTT	CASRVAGVSGELFF